This T cell receptor (beta chain) appears in the sequencing data of a study of cytomegalovirus exposure and HLA in healthy donors. The germline V gene has CDR1 SGHTA and CDR2 FQGNSA. Trimming took off 4 bases at V and 1 base at J, with 11 bases between the two ends. The CDR3 extends over 14 amino acids. The donors formed part of the 120-subject validation cohort, distinct from the roughly 700-subject first cohort. Sequencing used immunoSEQ multiplex PCR; TCRdb keeps in-frame clones, though not all of them. The sample holds 250,000 to 400,000 clones, 87% seen once. The sequenced material came from PBMCs. The rearrangement joins TRBV7-2 to TRBJ2-7; D ambiguous. The TCR originated in a woman aged 25 to 39 in good health and CMV-seropositive. The CDR3 spells CASSSLYTSYEQYF. CDR3 DNA: TGTGCCAGCAGCTCATTATACACATCCTACGAGCAGTACTTC.